A selection of T cell receptor beta chains follows, all from one sample in a study of cytomegalovirus exposure and HLA in healthy donors. Using immunoSEQ multiplex PCR, the repertoire was profiled, and TCRdb retains in-frame clones only, with some absent. The table records 150,000 to 200,000 clones, 75% to 95% of them present only once. The sample was PBMCs. Receptor source: a woman between 18 and 29 years old in good health and CMV-seropositive. Both conserved end residues are part of each CDR3.

j_gene: TRBJ1-1
v_gene: TRBV6-5
CDR3aa: CASSYSGQEADTEAFF

j_gene: TRBJ2-5
v_gene: TRBV19
CDR3aa: CASSIEGDETQYF

j_gene: TRBJ2-1
v_gene: TRBV7-7
CDR3aa: CASSPGTSGAYEQFF

j_gene: TRBJ1-3
v_gene: TRBV27
CDR3aa: CASSLSAGGYNTIYF

j_gene: TRBJ2-6
v_gene: TRBV9
CDR3aa: CASSVNPRQGASFSGANVLTF

j_gene: TRBJ1-5
v_gene: TRBV6-6
CDR3aa: CASSQGQNQPQHF

j_gene: TRBJ2-3
v_gene: TRBV7-9
CDR3aa: CASSLLADTQYF

j_gene: TRBJ1-4
v_gene: TRBV10-2
CDR3aa: CASSGRGVNEKLFF

j_gene: TRBJ1-2
v_gene: TRBV6-5
CDR3aa: CASREGAYGYTF

j_gene: TRBJ2-7
v_gene: TRBV10-1
CDR3aa: CASSEARDTYEQYF

j_gene: TRBJ2-3
v_gene: TRBV28
CDR3aa: CASSPRPGVGADTQYF

j_gene: TRBJ2-1
v_gene: TRBV2
CDR3aa: CASRLDKAQFF

j_gene: TRBJ2-7
v_gene: TRBV5-1
CDR3aa: CASSFSGQPNYEQYF

j_gene: TRBJ2-7
v_gene: TRBV28
CDR3aa: CASSNGDRGLAYEQYF

j_gene: TRBJ2-5
v_gene: TRBV18
CDR3aa: CASSPQRGNQETQYF